Presented here are 15 T cell receptor beta chains from one specimen sequenced in a study of T cell clonality in common variable immunodeficiency. Only in-frame clones appear in the TCRdb table, and some are missing; sequencing was by immunoSEQ multiplex PCR. The sample has more than 45,000 clones, none seen only once. Sequenced sample: peripheral blood mononuclear cells. These receptors were collected from a person between 18 and 75 years old in good health.

This clone has only a few counts. The read ends 3 residues early relative to the CDR3; the germline J gene fills the gap. This rearrangement joins TRBV30 to TRBJ2-7; the match to TRBD1 covers 12 bases. This CDR3 contains 16 residues. CDR1 and CDR2 (germline): GTSNPN, SVGIG (reference sequence). Trimming cost V 8 bases and J 5 bases; bases outside gene matches: 16. The sequenced part of the CDR3 DNA is TGTGCCCGGGGGGGACAGGGGGCGCGTTTATACCACGAG. It specifies CARGGQGARLYHE. The full CDR3 sequence reads CARGGQGARLYHEQYF.

This clone came up a few times. From the germline J gene comes the end of the CDR3, since the read stops 3 residues before it. This sequence joins TRBV2 and TRBJ1-1; D might be TRBD1 (6 bases). Germline V gene data show CDR1 as SNHLY and CDR2 as FYNNEI. This CDR3 has 14 residues. Deletions cut 3 bases from V and 0 bases from J, with 8 bases between. This CDR3 reads CASSDGQMNTEAFF. CDR3 DNA, as far as it was read: TGTGCCAGCAGTGATGGACAGATGAACACTGAA.

This clone was picked up many times. Sequencing ends 3 residues short of the CDR3 end; the germline J gene provides the rest. The chain joins TRBV29-1 to TRBJ2-1, with 9 bases fitting TRBD1. The CDR3 spans 13 residues. Germline loops: CDR1 SQVTM, CDR2 ANQGSEA. Germline trimming cut 6 bases from V and 7 bases from J; bases unmatched to any gene: 7. The CDR3 protein is CSVPGQGGNEQFF. The sequenced part of the CDR3 DNA is TGCAGCGTCCCGGGACAGGGCGGGAATGAG.

This clone has a count of ten or more. Other nucleotide sequences from this sample produce the same CDR3. The CDR3 DNA, read in part, is TGCAGTGCTAGATCCAGGGGGGCCGAGACC. Its protein is CSARSRGAET. The complete CDR3 reads CSARSRGAETQYF. The chain has TRBV20-1 and TRBJ2-5, with a weak D call TRBD1 (7 bases). The read terminates 3 residues ahead of where the CDR3 ends, so the germline J gene completes it. The CDR3 extends over 13 amino acids. Germline CDR1 DFQATT, CDR2 SNEGSKA (reference sequence). The V end lost 2 bases, the J end lost 5 bases, and 12 bases lay between the germline ends.

The table lists this clone with many counts. The DNA ends 3 residues before the CDR3 does, and the rest of the CDR3 is filled in from the germline J gene. The V call is TRBV7-6, the J call TRBJ1-3; the D gene is possibly TRBD1 (6 bases). Between the trimmed V and J ends, which lost 8 bases and 2 bases, there was a span of 16 bases. Germline values: CDR1 SGHVS, CDR2 FNYEAQ. The CDR3 extends over 15 amino acids. The CDR3 bases that were read are TGTGCCAGCGGTACACAGGGAATTCCTGGAAACACC. This codes for CASGTQGIPGNT. The full CDR3 reads CASGTQGIPGNTIYF.

The CDR3 loop is CSARPIGTDSGNTIYF. The sequenced part of the CDR3 DNA is TGCAGTGCTAGACCTATCGGGACAGACTCTGGAAACACC. The chain links TRBV20-1 to TRBJ1-3, with 7 bases aligning to TRBD1. The read ends 3 residues early relative to the CDR3; the germline J gene fills the gap. CDR3 size: 16 residues. Germline values: CDR1 DFQATT, CDR2 SNEGSKA (reference sequence). The trim removed 2 bases at V and 0 bases at J, leaving 7 bases unmatched.

On this clone: The read stops 3 residues short of the end of the CDR3; the missing end is completed from the germline J gene. This chain uses TRBV2 with TRBJ2-5; 9 bases map to TRBD2. Germline V gives CDR1 SNHLY, CDR2 FYNNEI. There are 16 residues in the CDR3. The part of the CDR3 DNA that was read is TGTGCCAGCAGTGTGGCTAGCGGGGCTATACTAGATACC. It translates to CASSVASGAILDT. The entire CDR3 protein is CASSVASGAILDTQYF.

This clone was recorded many times. The CDR3 end falls 3 residues outside the read, so it is completed with the germline J gene. V is TRBV20-1 and J is TRBJ1-2, with TRBD1 matching over 7 bases. The CDR3 is 13 residues long. With 3 bases clipped from V and 3 bases from J, the junction kept 4 bases outside the gene matches. CDR1 is DFQATT, CDR2 SNEGSKA, per germline (reference sequence). CDR3 sequence reads: CSARNRGDYGYTF. Partial CDR3 DNA: TGCAGTGCTAGGAACAGGGGCGACTATGGC.

The sample holds many counts of this clone. The read falls 3 residues short of the CDR3 end, and the missing part is taken from the germline J gene. This chain connects TRBV6-1 to TRBJ1-2; D not resolved. Germline V gives CDR1 MNHNS, CDR2 SASEGT. Deletions cut 1 base from V and 3 bases from J, with 12 bases between. The CDR3 has 15 residues. The CDR3 spells CASSEVWRNHYGYTF. CDR3 bases read: TGTGCCAGCAGTGAAGTGTGGCGGAATCACTATGGC.

This clone was detected many times. The CDR3 end falls 3 residues outside the read, so it is completed with the germline J gene. This chain joins TRBV5-4 and TRBJ1-2; 9 bases map to TRBD1. This CDR3 has 14 residues. Germline lookup yields CDR1 SGHNT and CDR2 YYREEE (reference sequence). With V trimmed by 4 bases and J by 1 base, 2 bases remained unmatched. The CDR3 loop reads CASSPGQGNYGYTF. Partial CDR3 DNA: TGTGCCAGCAGCCCGGGACAGGGTAACTATGGC.

This clone was observed many times. Partial CDR3 DNA: TGCGCCAGCTCTGCGGGGCATACTAATGAG. Translation: CASSAGHTNE. The full-length CDR3 reads as CASSAGHTNEQFF. V and J are TRBV5-1 and TRBJ2-1, with D maybe TRBD2 (6 bases). Read sequence stops 3 residues before the CDR3 end, and the germline J gene provides the missing end. This CDR3 has 13 residues. V dropped 7 bases and J dropped 7 bases, with 15 bases sitting between them. Germline assignment: CDR1 SGHRS and CDR2 YFSETQ.

This clone was seen ten or more times. From the germline J gene comes the end of the CDR3, since the read stops 3 residues before it. V usage is TRBV19 and J usage is TRBJ2-2; possibly TRBD1 for D (5 bases). Germline-derived CDR1 and CDR2 are LNHDA and SQIVND (reference sequence). The CDR3 loop spans 14 amino acids. The V end was cut by 1 base, the J end by 7 bases, with 10 bases between. The CDR3 protein is CASSIARTLGELFF. The sequenced CDR3 bases are TGTGCCAGTAGTATAGCTCGGACACTCGGGGAG.

A remark on this clone: The sequence runs out 3 residues before the end of the CDR3; the remainder is reconstructed from the germline J gene. V and J are TRBV19 and TRBJ1-6; unclear D gene. V lost 7 bases to trimming and J lost 4 bases, with 11 bases between them. CDR1 and CDR2 (germline): LNHDA, SQIVND (reference sequence). CDR3 length: 14 amino acids. The CDR3 region is CASIMTSYNSPLHF. The CDR3 DNA, read in part, is TGTGCCAGTATTATGACATCGTATAATTCACCC.

This clone has ten or more counts. The CDR3 goes on 3 residues after the read ends, and that part is filled in from the germline J gene. The V call is TRBV12-5, the J call TRBJ2-1; TRBD2 agrees at 7 bases. Germline V gene data show CDR1 as LGHNT and CDR2 as FRNRAP. The CDR3 has 13 amino acids. With V trimmed by 4 bases and J by 6 bases, 3 bases remained unmatched. The CDR3 spells CASGWTSRNEQFF. CDR3 bases read: TGTGCTAGTGGTTGGACTAGTCGCAATGAG.

This clone was counted many times. The read terminates 3 residues before the CDR3 end, so the remaining end is supplied by the germline J gene. The chain is built from TRBV5-1 and TRBJ2-1, with 7 bases fitting TRBD1. Trimming at V came to 7 bases and at J to 3 bases, leaving 10 bases not matched to a gene. Germline values: CDR1 SGHRS, CDR2 YFSETQ. The CDR3 is 15 residues long. The DNA read from the CDR3 is TGCGCCAGCGGCGCAGGGGACAGCAACTACAATGAG. It yields the protein CASGAGDSNYNE. The whole CDR3 is CASGAGDSNYNEQFF.